Listed below are T cell receptor beta chains from one sample, sequenced in a study of somatic mutations in cytotoxic T cells in rheumatoid arthritis. Sequencing used immunoSEQ multiplex PCR; TCRdb keeps in-frame clones, though not all of them. The table lists more than 15,000 clones, around 80% of them singletons. Sequencing was done on a sample of CD8+ T cells sorted from blood. These receptors came from an adult with rheumatoid arthritis. Each CDR3 is given with its conserved first and last residue. D genes are given only for firm matches. Some rows mark clone size as missing; the rest say once, few, many or name a class of expanded clone.

V gene: TRBV5-1
J gene: TRBJ2-7
D gene: TRBD2
clone size: .
CDR3 DNA: TGCGCCAGCAGCTTGGAGACCGGGAGGGCCATCGAGCAGTACTTC
CDR3 protein: CASSLETGRAIEQYF

V gene: TRBV29-1
J gene: TRBJ2-7
D gene: .
clone size: .
CDR3 DNA: TGCAGCGTTGAAGCACAGACCTACGAGCAGTACTTC
CDR3 protein: CSVEAQTYEQYF

V gene: TRBV6-5
J gene: TRBJ2-2
D gene: .
clone size: .
CDR3 DNA: TGTGCCAGCAAAACCGGGACTCTGAACACCGGGGAGCTGTTTTTT
CDR3 protein: CASKTGTLNTGELFF

V gene: TRBV12-5
J gene: TRBJ1-3
D gene: .
clone size: .
CDR3 DNA: TGTGCTAGTGGTTTGGCACTAGGCTCTCCCGGGGGAAACACCATATATTTT
CDR3 protein: CASGLALGSPGGNTIYF

V gene: TRBV5-8
J gene: TRBJ2-6
D gene: .
clone size: .
CDR3 DNA: TGTGCCAGCATGCGTCCTTCCACACAAAGTCGGGCCAACGTCCTGACTTTC
CDR3 protein: CASMRPSTQSRANVLTF

V gene: TRBV27
J gene: TRBJ2-5
D gene: TRBD1
clone size: .
CDR3 DNA: TGTGCCAGCAGTCCCGGACAGGGCGGTCGGGAGACCCAGTACTTC
CDR3 protein: CASSPGQGGRETQYF

V gene: TRBV7-6
J gene: TRBJ1-5
D gene: TRBD1
clone size: .
CDR3 DNA: TGTGCCAGCAGCCCAGGGACAGGATTATATCAGCCCCAGCATTTT
CDR3 protein: CASSPGTGLYQPQHF

V gene: TRBV13
J gene: TRBJ2-7
D gene: .
clone size: .
CDR3 DNA: TGTGCCAGCAGCCCCTGGGGGGAGGGGGCCTACGAGCAGTACTTC
CDR3 protein: CASSPWGEGAYEQYF

V gene: TRBV9
J gene: TRBJ1-1
D gene: .
clone size: .
CDR3 DNA: TGTGCCAGCAGCGTGATGGTGGACGGGAACACTGAAGCTTTCTTT
CDR3 protein: CASSVMVDGNTEAFF

V gene: TRBV19
J gene: TRBJ2-5
D gene: .
clone size: .
CDR3 DNA: TGTGCCAGTAGTCTGGACAAGACAGAGTACCAAGAGACCCAGTACTTC
CDR3 protein: CASSLDKTEYQETQYF

V gene: TRBV7-9
J gene: TRBJ2-2
D gene: .
clone size: .
CDR3 DNA: TGTGCCAGCAGCTTCAGTACCGGGACATTAAACACCGGGGAGCTGTTTTTT
CDR3 protein: CASSFSTGTLNTGELFF

V gene: TRBV6-6
J gene: TRBJ1-5
D gene: .
clone size: few
CDR3 DNA: TGTGCCAGCAGCCCATCAGATAGCAATCAGCCCCAGCATTTT
CDR3 protein: CASSPSDSNQPQHF

V gene: TRBV29-1
J gene: TRBJ1-3
D gene: .
clone size: .
CDR3 DNA: TGCAGCGTTGAAGATCGGTCTGGATCTGGAAACACCATATATTTT
CDR3 protein: CSVEDRSGSGNTIYF

V gene: TRBV13
J gene: TRBJ2-1
D gene: .
clone size: .
CDR3 DNA: TGTGCCAGCAGCTTAGCGGGGGGCCTTTACAATGAGCAGTTCTTC
CDR3 protein: CASSLAGGLYNEQFF

V gene: TRBV27
J gene: TRBJ1-1
D gene: .
clone size: once
CDR3 DNA: TGTGCCAGCAGTAAATCAGGGACTGAAGCTTTCTTT
CDR3 protein: CASSKSGTEAFF

V gene: TRBV4-3
J gene: TRBJ2-2
D gene: TRBD1
clone size: .
CDR3 DNA: TGCGCCAGCGGACTACAGGGGGCAGGCGGGGAGCTGTTTTTT
CDR3 protein: CASGLQGAGGELFF

V gene: TRBV11-2
J gene: TRBJ1-2
D gene: TRBD1
clone size: .
CDR3 DNA: TGTGCCAGCAGCTTAGGTGGGTCAGGGGGGCTTGCTGGCTACACCTTC
CDR3 protein: CASSLGGSGGLAGYTF